This is a list of T cell receptor beta chains from one sample in a study of vaccination effects on CD4 cells after COVID-19. Which antigens these TCRs recognize remains unknown. Generated by immunoSEQ multiplex PCR, the TCRdb table keeps only in-frame clones and is missing some. This table holds about 17,000 clones, over 65% found once. The sample in question was CD4+ T cells from PBMCs cultured with SARS-CoV-2 spike peptides, obtained after COVID-19 vaccination. The receptors were sampled from a human donor who had a prior SARS-CoV-2 infection. Both conserved end residues are part of each CDR3. A D gene is named only where the DNA matches it firmly. The size entry is marked missing in some rows and otherwise reads once, few, many or a size class.

cdr3_nt cdr3_aa d_call j_call clone_size v_call
TGTGCCAGCAGTGAAGTTAGCAATCAGCCCCAGCATTTT CASSEVSNQPQHF . TRBJ1-5 . TRBV2
TGTGCCAGCGATATGGACTGGGGCGATCAGCCCCAGCATTTT CASDMDWGDQPQHF . TRBJ1-5 . TRBV2
TGTGCCTGGAGTGTATCGGGAGAGGGGACCCAGTACTTC CAWSVSGEGTQYF . TRBJ2-5 . TRBV30
TGTGCCAGCAGCGTAGCGGTGAATTTGGGCTCAGATACGCAGTATTTT CASSVAVNLGSDTQYF . TRBJ2-3 medium-sized TRBV9
TGCGCCAGCAGCCAAGATTTAAACACAGATACGCAGTATTTT CASSQDLNTDTQYF . TRBJ2-3 . TRBV4-3
TGTGCCAGCAGCCCTGGGACAGGGTCTGACACAGATACGCAGTATTTT CASSPGTGSDTDTQYF TRBD1 TRBJ2-3 . TRBV9
TGTGCCAGCAGTGACGACGGCGGTGCCGCAGATACGCAGTATTTT CASSDDGGAADTQYF . TRBJ2-3 . TRBV6-1
TGTGCCAGCAGCGCGGGTCGCTCTGGGGCCAACGTCCTGACTTTC CASSAGRSGANVLTF . TRBJ2-6 . TRBV5-6
TGTGCCAGCCGCAGGGGGATTGGACTCTACGAGCAGTACTTC CASRRGIGLYEQYF TRBD1 TRBJ2-7 . TRBV6-5
TGTGCCAGCAGTTTGTGGGGGGCAGATACGCAGTATTTT CASSLWGADTQYF . TRBJ2-3 few TRBV12-3/TRBV12-4
TGTGCCAGCAGTGAAAGGCTTCATGAAGCTTTCTTT CASSERLHEAFF . TRBJ1-1 few TRBV2
TGTGCCAGTACAGGTGTTCGGTCCTCCTCCCCCTTCTATGGCTACACCTTC CASTGVRSSSPFYGYTF . TRBJ1-2 . TRBV19
TGCGCCAGCAGCTTTCGACAGGGTGAACTGGTACGGGGCGAGCAGTACTTC CASSFRQGELVRGEQYF TRBD1 TRBJ2-7 once TRBV5-1
TGTGCCAGCAGCGACCCCCGGGACCCCTACGAGCAGTACTTC CASSDPRDPYEQYF . TRBJ2-7 . TRBV6-2/TRBV6-3
TGTGCCAGCAGTTACCCGGGGAACACTGAAGCTTTCTTT CASSYPGNTEAFF . TRBJ1-1 . TRBV6-2/TRBV6-3
TGTGCCAGCACCCCAGGCCGCAGGGCTGGGGCCAACGTCCTGACTTTC CASTPGRRAGANVLTF . TRBJ2-6 . TRBV7-2
TGTGCCAGCAGCCAGGGACTGGACACTGAAGCTTTCTTT CASSQGLDTEAFF . TRBJ1-1 . TRBV14
TGTGCCAGCAGTGAAGCGAGGGGGGATGGCTACACCTTC CASSEARGDGYTF . TRBJ1-2 . TRBV6-1
TGTGCCAGCAGTGGTATCGGACAGGGGAGCACTGAAGCTTTCTTT CASSGIGQGSTEAFF TRBD1 TRBJ1-1 . TRBV25-1
TGTGCCAGCCGGGGGAACTGGCACTATGGCTACACCTTC CASRGNWHYGYTF . TRBJ1-2 . TRBV12-3/TRBV12-4
TGCGCCAGCAGCTTGGAGCGGGCAGGGAACAATGAGCAGTTCTTC CASSLERAGNNEQFF . TRBJ2-1 . TRBV5-1
TGTGCCAGCAGCTTGAGGCAGACTAATGAAAAACTGTTTTTT CASSLRQTNEKLFF . TRBJ1-4 . TRBV7-9
TGTGCCAGCAGTCTAACCTCGGGGGGCGAGACCCAGTACTTC CASSLTSGGETQYF . TRBJ2-5 . TRBV2
TGTGCCCAATCTCGGACAGGGGCGAGCTATGGCTACACCTTC CAQSRTGASYGYTF TRBD1 TRBJ1-2 once TRBV30
TGTGCCAGCAGCATCCGGGATTTCGCCTACAATGAGCAGTTCTTC CASSIRDFAYNEQFF . TRBJ2-1 . TRBV11-1
TGCGCCAGCAGCTTTTCAGAGGGTGTCACCGGGGAGCTGTTTTTT CASSFSEGVTGELFF . TRBJ2-2 . TRBV5-1